Sequencing of this T cell receptor beta chain was carried out in a study of regulatory T cells in long-lasting Graves disease. Study-wide findings and caveats: With persistent disease, TRBV28, TRBJ1-2 and TRBJ2-5 were the favored segments.

About this clonotype itself: Its matching antigen is unknown.

Time point reported: newly diagnosed GD, antithyroid drugs for less than 3 months. With RNA extracted from PBMCs as input, the TCR library was made. Doctors identified Graves' disease using the American Thyroid Association guidelines. V dropped 4 bases and J dropped 3 bases, with 14 bases sitting between them. The CDR3 loop spans 15 amino acids. Germline CDR1 SGHRS, CDR2 YFSETQ. For TCR beta, libraries came from iRepertoire HTBI primers and Arm-PCR of CDR3 regions. TCRdb reprocessed the multiplex PCR reads via MiXCR and lists one record per CDR3 protein. The data contain about 470,000 distinct CDR3 sequences, 14% to 15% of them singletons. This same sample was also taken into another study, of T cells in Graves' hyperthyroidism and ophthalmopathy.

The source is a woman aged 25 to 39 with Graves disease. This chain connects TRBV5-1 to TRBJ1-5; no clear D gene. The starting material was peripheral blood mononuclear cells (PBMCs), obtained at new diagnosis, from a patient treated with antithyroid drugs. The chain's CDR3 is CASSLLGRVNQPQHF. In DNA form, the CDR3 reads TGCGCCAGCAGCCTGTTGGGAAGAGTCAATCAGCCCCAGCATTTT.